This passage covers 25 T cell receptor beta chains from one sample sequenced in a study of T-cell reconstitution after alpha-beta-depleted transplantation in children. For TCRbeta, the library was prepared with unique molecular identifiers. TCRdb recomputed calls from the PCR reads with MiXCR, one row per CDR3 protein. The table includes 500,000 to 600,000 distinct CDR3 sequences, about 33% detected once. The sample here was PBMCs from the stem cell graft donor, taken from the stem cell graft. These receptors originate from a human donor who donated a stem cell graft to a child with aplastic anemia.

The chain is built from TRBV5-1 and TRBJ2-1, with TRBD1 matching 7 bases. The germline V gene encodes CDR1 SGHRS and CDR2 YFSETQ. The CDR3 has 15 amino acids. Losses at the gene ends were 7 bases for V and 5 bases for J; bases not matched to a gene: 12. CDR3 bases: TGCGCCAGCCGACTAACTGGGACAGCTGACAATGAGCAGTTCTTC. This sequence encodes CASRLTGTADNEQFF.

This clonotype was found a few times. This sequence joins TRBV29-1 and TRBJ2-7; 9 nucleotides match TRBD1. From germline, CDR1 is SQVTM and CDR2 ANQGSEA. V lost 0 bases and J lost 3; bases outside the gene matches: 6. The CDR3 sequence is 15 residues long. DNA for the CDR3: TGCAGCGTTGAAGAGGGACAGGGAACCTTCTACGAGCAGTACTTC. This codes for CSVEEGQGTFYEQYF.

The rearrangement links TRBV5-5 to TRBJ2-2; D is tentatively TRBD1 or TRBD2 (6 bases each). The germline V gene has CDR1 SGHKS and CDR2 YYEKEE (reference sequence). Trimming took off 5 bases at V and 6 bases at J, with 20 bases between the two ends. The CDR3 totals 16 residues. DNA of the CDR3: TGTGCCAGCAGGATGGGCGGGGTGGGGGGCGCCGGGGAGCTGTTTTTT. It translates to CASRMGGVGGAGELFF.

For the CDR3, the DNA is TGTGCCAGCAGCATAAACGGCGACACGTACGAGCAGTACTTC. It encodes CASSINGDTYEQYF. The chain has TRBV6-2 or TRBV6-3 and TRBJ2-7; D is undetermined. CDR1 is MNHEY and CDR2 is SVGEGT in the germline V gene. The CDR3 loop spans 14 amino acids. The V and J ends lost 6 bases and 4 bases respectively, with 16 bases between them.

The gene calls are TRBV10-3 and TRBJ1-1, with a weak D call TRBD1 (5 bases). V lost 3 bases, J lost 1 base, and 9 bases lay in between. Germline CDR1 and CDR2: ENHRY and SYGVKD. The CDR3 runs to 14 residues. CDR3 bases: TGTGCCATCAGTGACGGGACTTCGAACACTGAAGCTTTCTTT. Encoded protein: CAISDGTSNTEAFF.

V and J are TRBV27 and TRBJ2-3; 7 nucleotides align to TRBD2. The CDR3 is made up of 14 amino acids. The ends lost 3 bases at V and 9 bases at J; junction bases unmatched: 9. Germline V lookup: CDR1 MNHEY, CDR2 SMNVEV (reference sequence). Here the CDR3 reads CASSLGFGGDTQYF. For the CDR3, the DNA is TGTGCCAGCAGTTTGGGTTTTGGGGGGGACACGCAGTATTTT.

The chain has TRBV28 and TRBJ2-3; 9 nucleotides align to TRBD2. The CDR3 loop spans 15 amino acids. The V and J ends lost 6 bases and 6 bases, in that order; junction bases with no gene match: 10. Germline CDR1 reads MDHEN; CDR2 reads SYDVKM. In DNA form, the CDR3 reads TGTGCCAGCAGCCCAGCGGGAGGCCGGTCGGATACGCAGTATTTT. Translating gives CASSPAGGRSDTQYF.

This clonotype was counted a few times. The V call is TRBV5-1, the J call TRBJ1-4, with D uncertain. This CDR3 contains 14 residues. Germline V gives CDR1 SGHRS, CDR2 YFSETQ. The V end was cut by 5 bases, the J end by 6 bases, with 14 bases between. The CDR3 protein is CASRDPGRDEKLFF. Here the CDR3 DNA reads TGCGCCAGCAGAGATCCGGGAAGGGATGAAAAACTGTTTTTT.

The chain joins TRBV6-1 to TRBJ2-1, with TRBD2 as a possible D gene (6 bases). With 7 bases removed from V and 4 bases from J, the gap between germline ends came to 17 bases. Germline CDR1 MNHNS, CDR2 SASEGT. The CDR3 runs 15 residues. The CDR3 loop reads CASTMGSGPYNEQFF. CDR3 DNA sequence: TGTGCCAGCACCATGGGTAGCGGACCTTACAATGAGCAGTTCTTC.

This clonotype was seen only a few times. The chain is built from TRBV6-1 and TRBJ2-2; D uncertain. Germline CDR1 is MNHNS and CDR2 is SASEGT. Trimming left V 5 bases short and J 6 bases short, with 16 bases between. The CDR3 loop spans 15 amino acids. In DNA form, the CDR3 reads TGTGCCAGCAGTCAGGTCCTGGGTGCCGCCGGGGAGCTGTTTTTT. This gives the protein CASSQVLGAAGELFF.

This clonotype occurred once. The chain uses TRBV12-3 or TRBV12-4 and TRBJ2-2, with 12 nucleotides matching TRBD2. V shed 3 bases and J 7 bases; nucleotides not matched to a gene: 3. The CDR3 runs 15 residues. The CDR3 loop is CASSFSSGRGGELFF. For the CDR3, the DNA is TGTGCCAGCAGTTTCTCTAGCGGGAGGGGCGGGGAGCTGTTTTTT.

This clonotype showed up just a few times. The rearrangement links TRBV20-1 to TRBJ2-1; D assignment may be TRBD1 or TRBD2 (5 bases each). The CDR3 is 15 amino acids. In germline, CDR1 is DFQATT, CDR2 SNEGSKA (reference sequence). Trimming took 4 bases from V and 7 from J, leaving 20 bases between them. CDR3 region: CSAIRDPPGKNEQFF. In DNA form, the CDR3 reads TGCAGTGCTATAAGGGACCCTCCCGGGAAAAATGAGCAGTTCTTC.

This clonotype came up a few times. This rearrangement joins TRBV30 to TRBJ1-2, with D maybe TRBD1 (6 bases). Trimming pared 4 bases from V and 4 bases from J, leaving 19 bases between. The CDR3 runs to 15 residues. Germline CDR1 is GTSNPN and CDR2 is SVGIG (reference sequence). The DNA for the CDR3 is TGTGCCTGGAAAGACCAGGGGCAGTCCCTCTATGGCTACACCTTC. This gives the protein CAWKDQGQSLYGYTF.

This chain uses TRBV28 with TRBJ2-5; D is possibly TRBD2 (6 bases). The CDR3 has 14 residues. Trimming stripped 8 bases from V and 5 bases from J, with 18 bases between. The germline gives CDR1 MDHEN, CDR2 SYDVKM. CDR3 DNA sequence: TGTGCCAGCGCTCTCGGGGGTTGGGGGGAGACCCAGTACTTC. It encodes CASALGGWGETQYF.

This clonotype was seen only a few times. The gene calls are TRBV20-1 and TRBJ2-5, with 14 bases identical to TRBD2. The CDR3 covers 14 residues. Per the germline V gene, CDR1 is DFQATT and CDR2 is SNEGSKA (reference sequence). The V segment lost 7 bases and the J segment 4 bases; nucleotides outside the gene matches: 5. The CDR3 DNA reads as TGCAGTGTCCCAGGACTAGCGGGAGGAGAGACCCAGTACTTC. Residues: CSVPGLAGGETQYF.

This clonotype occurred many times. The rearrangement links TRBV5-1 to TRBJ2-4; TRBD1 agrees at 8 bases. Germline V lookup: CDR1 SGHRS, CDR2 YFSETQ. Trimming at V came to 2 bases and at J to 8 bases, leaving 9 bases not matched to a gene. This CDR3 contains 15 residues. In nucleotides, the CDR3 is TGCGCCAGCAGCTTTGCGGGACAGGTTTCGGACATTCAGTACTTC. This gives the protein CASSFAGQVSDIQYF.

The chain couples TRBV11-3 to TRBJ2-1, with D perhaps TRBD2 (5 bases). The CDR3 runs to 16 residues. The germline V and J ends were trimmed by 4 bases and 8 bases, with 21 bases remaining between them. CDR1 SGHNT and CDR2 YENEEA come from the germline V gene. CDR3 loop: CASSSRGRGPSDEQFF. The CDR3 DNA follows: TGTGCCAGCAGCTCTAGAGGGAGAGGGCCGTCGGATGAGCAGTTCTTC.

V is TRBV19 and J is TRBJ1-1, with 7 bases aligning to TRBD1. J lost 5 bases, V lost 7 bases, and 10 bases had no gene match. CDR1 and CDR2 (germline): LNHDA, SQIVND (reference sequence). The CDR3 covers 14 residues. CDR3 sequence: CASISDRSRTEAFF. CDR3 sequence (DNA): TGTGCCAGTATTTCGGACAGGTCCAGGACTGAAGCTTTCTTT.

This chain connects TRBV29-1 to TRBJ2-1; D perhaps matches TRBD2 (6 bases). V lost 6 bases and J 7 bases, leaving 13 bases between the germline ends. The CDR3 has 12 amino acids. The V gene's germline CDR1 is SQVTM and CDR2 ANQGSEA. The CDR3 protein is CSVRDGGNEQFF. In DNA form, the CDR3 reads TGCAGCGTCAGGGATGGGGGGAATGAGCAGTTCTTC.

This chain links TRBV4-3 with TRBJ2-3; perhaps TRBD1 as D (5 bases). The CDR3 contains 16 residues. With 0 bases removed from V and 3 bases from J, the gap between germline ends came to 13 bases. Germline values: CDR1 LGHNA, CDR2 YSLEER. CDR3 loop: CASSQDRGRETDTQYF. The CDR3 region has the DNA TGCGCCAGCAGCCAAGACCGAGGCAGGGAAACAGATACGCAGTATTTT.

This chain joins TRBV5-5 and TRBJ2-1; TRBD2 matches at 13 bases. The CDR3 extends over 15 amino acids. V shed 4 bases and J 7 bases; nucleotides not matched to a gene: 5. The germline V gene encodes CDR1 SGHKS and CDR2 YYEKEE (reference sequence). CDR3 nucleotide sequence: TGTGCCAGCAGCGCGACTAGCGGGAGGTGGAATGAGCAGTTCTTC. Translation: CASSATSGRWNEQFF. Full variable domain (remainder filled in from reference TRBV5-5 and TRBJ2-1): DAGVTQSPTHLIKTRGQQVTLRCSPISGHKSVSWYQQVLGQGPQFIFQYYEKEERGRGNFPDRFSARQFPNYSSELNVNALLLGDSALYLCASSATSGRWNEQFFGPGTRLTVL.

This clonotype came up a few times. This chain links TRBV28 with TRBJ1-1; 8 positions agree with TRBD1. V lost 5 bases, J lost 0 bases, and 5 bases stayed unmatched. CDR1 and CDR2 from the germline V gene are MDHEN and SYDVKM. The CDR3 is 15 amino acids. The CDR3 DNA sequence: TGTGCCAGCAGTGGAAACAGGGGGATGAACACTGAAGCTTTCTTT. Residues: CASSGNRGMNTEAFF.

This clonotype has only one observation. In nucleotides, the CDR3 is TGTGCCAGCAGCTCCGGGACATCCCTCGAGCAGTACGTC. Encoded protein: CASSSGTSLEQYV. The rearrangement joins TRBV11-2 to TRBJ2-7, with D tentatively TRBD1 (6 bases). This CDR3 spans 13 amino acids. V lost 4 bases, J lost 6 bases, and 13 bases lay in between. Germline CDR1 reads SGHAT; CDR2 reads FQNNGV.

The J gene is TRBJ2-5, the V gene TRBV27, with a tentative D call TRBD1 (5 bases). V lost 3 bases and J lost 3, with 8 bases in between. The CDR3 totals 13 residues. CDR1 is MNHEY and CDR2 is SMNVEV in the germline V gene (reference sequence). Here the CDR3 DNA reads TGTGCCAGCAGTTTTCTGGACAAAGAGACCCAGTACTTC. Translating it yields CASSFLDKETQYF.

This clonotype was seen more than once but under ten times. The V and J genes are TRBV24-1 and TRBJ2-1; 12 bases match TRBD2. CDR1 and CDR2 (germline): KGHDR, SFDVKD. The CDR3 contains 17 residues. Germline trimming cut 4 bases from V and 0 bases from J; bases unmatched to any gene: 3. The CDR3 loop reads CATSDMTSGSSYNEQFF. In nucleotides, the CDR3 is TGTGCCACCAGTGACATGACTAGCGGGAGCTCCTACAATGAGCAGTTCTTC.